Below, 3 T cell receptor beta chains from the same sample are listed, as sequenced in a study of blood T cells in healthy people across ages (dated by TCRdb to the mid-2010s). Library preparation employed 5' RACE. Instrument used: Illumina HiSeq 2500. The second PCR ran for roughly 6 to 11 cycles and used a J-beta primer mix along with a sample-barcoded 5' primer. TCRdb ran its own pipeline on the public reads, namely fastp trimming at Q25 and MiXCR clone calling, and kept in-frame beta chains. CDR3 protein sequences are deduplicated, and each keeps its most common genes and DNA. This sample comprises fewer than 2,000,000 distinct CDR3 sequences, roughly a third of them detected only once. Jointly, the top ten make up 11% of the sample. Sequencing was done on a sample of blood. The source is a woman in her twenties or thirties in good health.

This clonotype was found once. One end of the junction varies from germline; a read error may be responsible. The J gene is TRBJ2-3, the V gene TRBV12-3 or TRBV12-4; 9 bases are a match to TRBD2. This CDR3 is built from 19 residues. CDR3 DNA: TGTGCCAGCAGTTTAGCGCTAGGGGCTAGCGGGATGAGAACAGATGCGCAGTATTTT. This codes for CASSLALGASGMRTDAQYF.

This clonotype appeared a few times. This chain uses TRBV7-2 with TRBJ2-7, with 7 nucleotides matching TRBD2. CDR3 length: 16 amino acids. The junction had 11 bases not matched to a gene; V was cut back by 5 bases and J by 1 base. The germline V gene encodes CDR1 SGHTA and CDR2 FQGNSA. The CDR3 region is CASSEITREGSYEQYF. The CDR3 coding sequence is TGTGCCAGCAGCGAAATCACCAGGGAGGGGTCCTACGAGCAGTACTTC.

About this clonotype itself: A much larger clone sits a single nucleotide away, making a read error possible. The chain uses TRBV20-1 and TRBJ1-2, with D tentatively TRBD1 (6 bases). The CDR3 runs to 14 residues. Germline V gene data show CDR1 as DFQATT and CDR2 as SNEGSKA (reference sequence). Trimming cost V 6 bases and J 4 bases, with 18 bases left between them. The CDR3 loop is CSAPSGGGGYGYTF. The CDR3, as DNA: TGCAGTGCCCCCTCGGGGGGCGGGGGCTATGGCTACACCTTC.